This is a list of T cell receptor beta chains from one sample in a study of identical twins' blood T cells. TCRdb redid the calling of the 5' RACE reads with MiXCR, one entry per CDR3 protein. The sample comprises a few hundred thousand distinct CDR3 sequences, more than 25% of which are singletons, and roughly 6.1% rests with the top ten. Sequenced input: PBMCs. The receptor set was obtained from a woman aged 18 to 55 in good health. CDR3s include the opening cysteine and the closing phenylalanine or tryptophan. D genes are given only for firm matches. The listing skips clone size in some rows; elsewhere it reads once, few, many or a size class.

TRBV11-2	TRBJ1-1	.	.	CASSPRGRSEAFF	TGTGCCAGCAGCCCCCGGGGGAGATCTGAAGCTTTCTTT
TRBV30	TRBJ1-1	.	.	CAWSVRGYTEAFF	TGTGCCTGGAGTGTACGGGGATACACTGAAGCTTTCTTT
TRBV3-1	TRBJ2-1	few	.	CASSQPGLHSYNEQFF	TGTGCCAGCAGCCAACCGGGACTCCACTCCTACAATGAGCAGTTCTTC
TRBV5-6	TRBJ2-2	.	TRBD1	CASSLTGTGNFPGELFF	TGTGCCAGCAGCTTAACCGGGACAGGGAATTTTCCCGGGGAGCTGTTTTTT
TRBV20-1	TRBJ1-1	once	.	CSASGGTEDFF	TGCAGTGCTAGTGGTGGCACTGAAGATTTCTTT
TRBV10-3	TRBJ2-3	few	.	CAISGTPLGGDTQYF	TGTGCCATCAGTGGGACGCCCTTAGGTGGAGATACGCAGTATTTT
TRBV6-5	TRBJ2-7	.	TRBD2	CASSRGTSGTYEQYF	TGTGCCAGCAGTAGGGGGACTAGCGGGACCTACGAGCAGTACTTC
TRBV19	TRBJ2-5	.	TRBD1	CASSNPGQGAQETQYF	TGTGCCAGTAGTAATCCGGGACAGGGGGCTCAAGAGACCCAGTACTTC
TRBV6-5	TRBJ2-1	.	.	CASTPLRVLYNEQFF	TGTGCCAGCACCCCCCTGAGGGTACTTTACAATGAGCAGTTCTTC
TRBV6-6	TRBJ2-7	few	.	CASTPAGVPYEQYF	TGTGCCAGTACCCCGGCAGGGGTTCCCTACGAGCAGTACTTC
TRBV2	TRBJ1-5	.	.	CASRATGNSNQPQHF	TGTGCCAGCAGAGCGACAGGTAATAGCAATCAGCCCCAGCATTTT
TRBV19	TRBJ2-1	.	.	CASSFRRSSYNEQFF	TGTGCCAGTAGTTTTCGACGGAGCTCCTACAATGAGCAGTTCTTC
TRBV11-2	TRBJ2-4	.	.	CASSSGGLDIQYF	TGTGCCAGCAGCTCCGGCGGGTTAGACATTCAGTACTTC
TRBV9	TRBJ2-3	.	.	CASSTRGPRTDTQYF	TGTGCCAGCAGCACCAGAGGTCCCCGCACAGATACGCAGTATTTT
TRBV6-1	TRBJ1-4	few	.	CASRQTINEKLFF	TGTGCCAGCAGACAGACCATAAATGAAAAACTGTTTTTT
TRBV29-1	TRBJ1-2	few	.	CSVESPISGYGYTF	TGCAGCGTTGAATCGCCTATAAGTGGTTATGGCTACACCTTC
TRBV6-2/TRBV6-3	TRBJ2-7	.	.	CASSYPLGSEQYF	TGTGCCAGCAGTTACCCCCTCGGTAGCGAGCAGTACTTC
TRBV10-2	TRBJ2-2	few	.	CASTGREGPGELFF	TGCGCCAGCACGGGCAGGGAAGGTCCCGGGGAGCTGTTTTTT
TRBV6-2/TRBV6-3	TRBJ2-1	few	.	CASSTTQKSSYNEQFF	TGTGCCAGCAGCACGACCCAGAAGAGCTCCTACAATGAGCAGTTCTTC
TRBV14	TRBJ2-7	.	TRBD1	CASSPFFGTGPRWEQYF	TGTGCCAGCAGCCCATTCTTCGGGACAGGCCCGCGATGGGAGCAGTACTTC
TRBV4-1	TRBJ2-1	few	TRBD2	CASSQGGGSYNEQFF	TGCGCCAGCAGCCAAGGCGGGGGGAGCTACAATGAGCAGTTCTTC
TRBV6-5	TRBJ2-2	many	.	CASRLGAGELFF	TGTGCCAGCAGGCTGGGCGCCGGGGAGCTGTTTTTT
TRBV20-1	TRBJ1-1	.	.	CSARDFKGGVTNTEAFF	TGCAGTGCTAGGGACTTCAAGGGGGGCGTTACGAACACTGAAGCTTTCTTT
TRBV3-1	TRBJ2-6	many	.	CASSLGSGANVLTF	TGTGCCAGCAGCCTCGGTTCTGGGGCCAACGTCCTGACTTTC
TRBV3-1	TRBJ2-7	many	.	CASSQSWETYEQYF	TGTGCCAGCAGCCAATCTTGGGAAACCTACGAGCAGTACTTC
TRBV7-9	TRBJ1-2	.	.	CASTFSGKEDYGYTF	TGTGCCAGCACCTTCTCGGGAAAGGAGGACTATGGCTACACCTTC
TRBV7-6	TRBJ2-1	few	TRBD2	CASSLRTTSASSYNEQFF	TGTGCCAGCAGCTTACGGACGACTAGCGCGAGCTCCTACAATGAGCAGTTCTTC
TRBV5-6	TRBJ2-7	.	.	CASGLRTSYEQYF	TGTGCCAGCGGCTTAAGAACTAGCTACGAGCAGTACTTC
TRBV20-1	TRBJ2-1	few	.	CSARGDSGGEQFF	TGCAGTGCTAGGGGAGACTCCGGCGGTGAGCAGTTCTTC
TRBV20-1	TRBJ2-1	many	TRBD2	CSARVVGWGLATYNEQFF	TGCAGTGCTAGAGTCGTTGGGTGGGGACTAGCTACCTACAATGAGCAGTTCTTC
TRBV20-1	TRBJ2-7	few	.	CSARGQISYEQYF	TGCAGTGCTAGGGGCCAGATCTCCTACGAGCAGTACTTC
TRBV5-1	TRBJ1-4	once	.	CASSGGQVNEKLFF	TGCGCCAGCAGCGGGGGACAAGTTAATGAAAAACTGTTTTTT
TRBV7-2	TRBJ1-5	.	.	CASSLDSISVQPQHF	TGTGCCAGCAGCTTAGACAGTATAAGTGTTCAGCCCCAGCATTTT
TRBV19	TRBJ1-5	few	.	CASSIVEGLNQPRHF	TGTGCCAGTAGTATAGTCGAGGGTTTGAATCAGCCCCGGCATTTT
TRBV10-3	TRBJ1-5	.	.	CAISELRGGNQPQHF	TGTGCCATCAGTGAGTTAAGGGGGGGCAATCAGCCCCAGCATTTT
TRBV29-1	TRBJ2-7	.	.	CSVVTGGHWYEQYF	TGCAGCGTTGTAACGGGGGGCCATTGGTACGAGCAGTACTTC
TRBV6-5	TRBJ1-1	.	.	CASSRFGVQGTEAFF	TGTGCCAGCAGTCGATTCGGGGTGCAGGGCACTGAAGCTTTCTTT
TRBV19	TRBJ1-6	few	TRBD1	CASSTDRKINSPLHF	TGTGCCAGTAGTACGGACAGGAAGATTAATTCACCCCTCCACTTT
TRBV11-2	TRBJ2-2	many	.	CASSLRETVTGELFF	TGTGCCAGCAGCTTAAGGGAGACTGTAACCGGGGAGCTGTTTTTT